This is a list of T cell receptor beta chains from one sample in a study of control samples from healthy donors and cancer patients. This table comes from immunoSEQ multiplex PCR, and its TCRdb copy is limited to in-frame clones, with some not included. The table lists around 130,000 clones, roughly nine tenths of them singletons. The sequenced sample was blood. The receptor set was obtained from a man aged 50 or older in good health. Each CDR3 is given with its conserved first and last residue. The order of the fields is clone size, V gene, D gene, J gene, CDR3 DNA, CDR3 protein. A D gene is named only where the DNA matches it firmly. Where a row states a size, it is once, few, many or the class of an expanded clone; other rows omit it.

>NA|TRBV25-1|TRBD1|TRBJ1-1
TGTGCCAGCAGTGGACAGGGGGACACTGAAGCTTTCTTT
CASSGQGDTEAFF
>NA|TRBV2|NA|TRBJ1-6
TGTGCCAGCAGTCCCCAGGGACGGGAGAATTCACCCCTCCACTTT
CASSPQGRENSPLHF
>NA|TRBV6-5|NA|TRBJ2-7
TGTGCCAGCAGCCAGCACACAGGTTCCTACGAGCAGTACTTC
CASSQHTGSYEQYF
>once|TRBV4-2|NA|TRBJ1-1
TGTGCCAGCAGCCAAGAGGTACGAGAACTGAACACTGAAGCTTTCTTT
CASSQEVRELNTEAFF
>NA|TRBV30|NA|TRBJ1-1
TGTGCCTGGAGTGGACGGGGGCGCGGGGGCACTGAAGCTTTCTTT
CAWSGRGRGGTEAFF
>NA|TRBV6-5|TRBD2|TRBJ2-5
TGTGCCAGCAGTCTTCTAGCGGGGGGGGAGACCCAGTACTTC
CASSLLAGGETQYF
>NA|TRBV2|NA|TRBJ1-2
TGTGCCAGCAGTCGGACAGCCGATGGCTACACCTTC
CASSRTADGYTF
>few|TRBV5-6|TRBD1|TRBJ2-3
TGTGCCAGCAGCTTCGGACAGGGGAGGAATACGCAGTATTTT
CASSFGQGRNTQYF
>NA|TRBV25-1|NA|TRBJ1-2
TGTGCCAGTCTCGGGAACAACTATGGCTACACCTTC
CASLGNNYGYTF
>NA|TRBV6-6|NA|TRBJ1-1
TGTGCCAGCAGCACCACTAAGACAGGAGGGAACACTGAAGCTTTCTTT
CASSTTKTGGNTEAFF
>many|TRBV27|NA|TRBJ1-1
TGTGCCAGCAGTTTCAACCCTGGGGGCACTGAAGCTTTCTTT
CASSFNPGGTEAFF